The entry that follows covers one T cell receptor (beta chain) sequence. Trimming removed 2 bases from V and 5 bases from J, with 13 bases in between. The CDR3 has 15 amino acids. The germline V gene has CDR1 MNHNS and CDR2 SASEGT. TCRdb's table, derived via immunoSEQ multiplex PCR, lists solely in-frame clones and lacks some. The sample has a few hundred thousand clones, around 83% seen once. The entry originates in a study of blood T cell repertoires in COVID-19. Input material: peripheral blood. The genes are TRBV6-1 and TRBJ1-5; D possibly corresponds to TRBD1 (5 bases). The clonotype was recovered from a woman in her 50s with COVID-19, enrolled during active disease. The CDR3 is CASSENPRGDQPQHF. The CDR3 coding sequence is TGTGCCAGCAGTGAAAACCCGCGGGGGGATCAGCCCCAGCATTTT.